There are a few counts of the clone carrying this T cell receptor beta chain. Assay: immunoSEQ multiplex PCR; the TCRdb copy retains only in-frame clones and omits some. Here the sample spans about 250,000 clones, about nine tenths being singletons. The sample is drawn from a study of blood T cell repertoires in COVID-19. Background on the study: T cells, B-cell-depleted T cells, or PBMCs supplied cDNA or gDNA.

Enrolled through a virtual design, the participants were between 18 and 89 years of age and came from 24 US areas. Grouping used clinical history reported by participants in a survey and questionnaire. The study counted Cohort 3 donors as recovered given two negative PCRs, clearance, or symptom resolution. V was pared by 4 bases and J by 5 bases, with 2 bases of the junction left unmatched. In germline, CDR1 is ENHRY, CDR2 SYGVKD. The CDR3 loop spans 14 amino acids. The sequence came from a man aged 40-50 years who had recovered from COVID-19. This rearrangement joins TRBV10-3 to TRBJ2-7, with TRBD2 matching over 13 bases. The specimen was PBMCs or T cells enriched from blood (not recorded which). In nucleotides, the CDR3 is TGTGCCATCAGTGGGACTAGCGGGAGACACGAGCAGTACTTC. Protein: CAISGTSGRHEQYF.